This T cell receptor (beta chain) was obtained from a study of T cell changes during pregnancy in multiple sclerosis. Generated by immunoSEQ multiplex PCR, the TCRdb table keeps only in-frame clones and is missing some. The sample yields approximately 99,000 clones, 90% seen once. J gave up 8 bases and V 4 bases, and 7 bases lay outside the gene matches. Per the germline V gene, CDR1 is SGHRS and CDR2 is YFSETQ. The CDR3 has 14 residues. The sequence was obtained from a female donor in good health, enrolled as a control in a pregnancy study. This specimen was peripheral blood, taken in the second trimester of pregnancy. V usage is TRBV5-1 and J usage is TRBJ1-4; 8 bases agree with TRBD1. The CDR3 coding sequence is TGCGCCAGCAGCGAGGGGACAGGCCGGGAAAAACTGTTTTTT. As protein: CASSEGTGREKLFF.